These T cell receptor beta chains were read from a single sample in a study of shared clonotypes between healthy human individuals. Libraries were prepared by immunoSEQ multiplex PCR; TCRdb keeps only in-frame clonotypes and omits some of them. The top ten clones hold about 12% of a sample with roughly 480,000 clones, around three quarters of them seen once. The material sequenced was PBMCs. The receptors were sampled from a woman between 40 and 50 years old in good health. Some clones in this sample may be carry-over from other donors' samples. The CDR3 runs from the conserved cysteine through the conserved F or W. The D gene is left open where the match is weak. For some rows the clone size is stated as once, few or many, or as a class when expanded; others skip it.

clone size	CDR3 length	V gene	J gene	D gene	CDR3 DNA	CDR3 protein
NA	15	TRBV15	TRBJ2-3	TRBD2	TGTGCCACCAGCAGAGATAAAACTAGCGGAAATACGCAGTATTTT	CATSRDKTSGNTQYF
NA	11	TRBV28	TRBJ1-1	NA	TGTGCCAGCAGTTTCCACACTGAAGCTTTCTTT	CASSFHTEAFF
NA	18	TRBV27	TRBJ2-1	TRBD2	TGTGCCAGCAGTTTAAAAACCCCCCAAGCGGGAGGCTACAATGAGCAGTTCTTC	CASSLKTPQAGGYNEQFF
NA	13	TRBV9	TRBJ1-1	NA	TGTGCCAGCAGCGTAGCGGCTTCGGCTGAAGCTTTCTTT	CASSVAASAEAFF
few	11	TRBV28	TRBJ2-7	NA	TGTGCCAGCAGTCCCTCTACGAGGCAGTACTTC	CASSPSTRQYF
NA	18	TRBV27	TRBJ2-7	TRBD2	TGTGCCAGCAGTCCGCGGACTAGCGGAATGCTAAGATCCTACGAGCAGTACTTC	CASSPRTSGMLRSYEQYF
NA	11	TRBV30	TRBJ2-7	NA	TGTGCCTGGAGTAAGGGTGGCGAGCAGTACTTC	CAWSKGGEQYF
many	14	TRBV6-6	TRBJ2-7	NA	TGTGCCAGCAGTTATGGGGGGAGTCGCTACGAGCAGTACTTC	CASSYGGSRYEQYF
NA	17	TRBV21-1	TRBJ1-5	NA	TGTGCCAGCAGCAAAGCGCTTTGCAGGGGGCCGAATCAGCCCCAGCATTTT	CASSKALCRGPNQPQHF
NA	17	TRBV15	TRBJ1-2	NA	TGTGCCACCAGCGGAAGTATAGGGTGTGGAAAGACCTATGGCTACACCTTC	CATSGSIGCGKTYGYTF
NA	11	TRBV30	TRBJ2-1	TRBD2	TGTGCCTGGACGGGGGGGAATGAGCAGTTCTTC	CAWTGGNEQFF
NA	12	TRBV15	TRBJ2-7	NA	TGTGCCACCAGCAGAGATTGGAACGAGCAGTACTTC	CATSRDWNEQYF
NA	16	TRBV27	TRBJ2-3	TRBD2	TGTGCCAGCAGTTTAGGGGAGGGACTAAACACAGATACGCAGTATTTT	CASSLGEGLNTDTQYF
once	18	TRBV15	TRBJ2-4	NA	TGTGCCACCAGCAGAGATCAGTCGCTGACCCTAGCCAAAAACATTCAGTACTTC	CATSRDQSLTLAKNIQYF
few	11	TRBV30	TRBJ1-4	NA	TGTGCCTGGAGAGGTTTTAAGGAACTGTTTTTT	CAWRGFKELFF
NA	14	TRBV19	TRBJ2-3	NA	TGTGCCAGTAGTATGTGGGGGAACACAGATACGCAGTATTTT	CASSMWGNTDTQYF
NA	16	TRBV4-2	TRBJ2-3	NA	TGTGCCAGCAGCCAAGATTGGGGCGGGAGCACAGATACGCAGTATTTT	CASSQDWGGSTDTQYF
NA	13	TRBV19	TRBJ2-7	NA	TGTGCCAGTAGGGCTGAGGGTAGGTACGAGCAGTACTTC	CASRAEGRYEQYF